The 22 T cell receptor beta chains in this list originate from one sample, sequenced in a study of HIV-infected patients and healthy controls. Roughly three months, about 14 weeks, into antiretroviral therapy, follow-up blood was collected. Whole blood was used without fractionation, so all unsorted peripheral T cells were included. Around 530 ng RNA was reverse transcribed with alpha and beta constant-region primers. Separate chain-specific third strand synthesis with multiplexing indices produced the alpha and beta libraries. TCRdb reprocessed the 5' RACE reads with MiXCR, giving one entry per CDR3 protein. Of 10,000 to 11,000 distinct CDR3 sequences listed, roughly 5.6% are singletons. Here the sequenced sample was blood, taken during antiretroviral therapy. These TCRs come from an adult with HIV infection. The donor label of this sample is uncertain.

This clonotype was seen many times. The chain joins TRBV6-1 to TRBJ1-5; D gene unclear. Per germline, CDR1 MNHNS and CDR2 SASEGT. This CDR3 spans 13 amino acids. V lost 4 bases and J lost 5, with 9 bases in between. CDR3 in amino acids: CASSVGVDQPQHF. DNA for the CDR3: TGTGCCAGCAGTGTCGGGGTCGATCAGCCCCAGCATTTT.

This clonotype was counted ten times or more. The chain joins TRBV20-1 to TRBJ1-3; D possibly corresponds to TRBD1 (6 bases). The ends were cut back, 0 bases at V and 1 base at J, with 13 bases in the middle. The CDR3 sequence is 16 residues long. Germline CDR1 reads DFQATT; CDR2 reads SNEGSKA (reference sequence). The CDR3 loop is CSARDLGGISGNTIYF. The CDR3 DNA sequence: TGCAGTGCTAGAGATTTAGGGGGTATATCTGGAAACACCATATATTTT.

By frequency in the sample, this clonotype is medium-sized. The chain uses TRBV5-1 and TRBJ2-5; 10 positions agree with TRBD1. CDR3 length: 14 amino acids. Looked up from germline, CDR1 is SGHRS and CDR2 is YFSETQ. The V and J ends lost 4 bases and 5 bases, in that order; junction bases with no gene match: 5. The CDR3 bases are TGCGCCAGCAGCGCGGGACAGGGGACGGAGACCCAGTACTTC. Amino acids: CASSAGQGTETQYF.

At least ten counts were recorded for this clonotype. This chain joins TRBV19 and TRBJ2-7; no clear D gene. Germline values: CDR1 LNHDA, CDR2 SQIVND (reference sequence). The CDR3 sequence is 12 residues long. V shed 8 bases and J shed 7 bases, with 15 bases lying between them. CDR3 DNA sequence: TGTGCCAGTTCAAAGGTATTAGGGGAGCAGTACTTC. This translates into CASSKVLGEQYF.

Ten or more counts support this clonotype. The chain combines TRBV11-3 with TRBJ1-1; the D gene is possibly TRBD1 (5 bases). Germline-derived CDR1 and CDR2 are SGHNT and YENEEA. The germline V and J ends were trimmed by 5 bases and 11 bases, with 18 bases remaining between them. The CDR3 length is 13 residues. CDR3 protein: CASSLGEPRGAFF. CDR3 sequence (DNA): TGTGCCAGCAGCCTGGGGGAACCCCGCGGGGCTTTCTTT.

This clonotype was observed many times. The chain carries TRBV5-1 and TRBJ2-5; 9 positions match TRBD1. The CDR3 runs to 15 residues. V shed 2 bases and J 5 bases; nucleotides not matched to a gene: 7. Germline loops: CDR1 SGHRS, CDR2 YFSETQ. The DNA for the CDR3 is TGCGCCAGCAGCTTCCGGGGACAGGGATTGGAGACCCAGTACTTC. Amino acids: CASSFRGQGLETQYF.

In its sample, this clonotype was seen many times. V usage is TRBV6-2 or TRBV6-3 and J usage is TRBJ1-5, with D possibly matching TRBD1 (5 bases). Trimming removed 4 bases from V and 3 bases from J, with 19 bases in between. The CDR3 is made up of 17 amino acids. Germline CDR1 and CDR2: MNHEY and SVGEGT. The CDR3 reads CASSSPEGANLNQPQHF. The CDR3 DNA reads as TGTGCCAGCAGTTCCCCCGAAGGGGCGAACCTCAATCAGCCCCAGCATTTT.

By its share, this clonotype is medium-sized (0.01 to 0.1%). This chain links TRBV7-9 with TRBJ1-5; tentatively, D is TRBD1 (5 bases). The CDR3 runs to 14 residues. Germline values: CDR1 SEHNR, CDR2 FQNEAQ (reference sequence). V was cut by 8 bases and J by 3 bases, with 14 bases left in between. The CDR3 is CASRGGGPNQPQHF. The CDR3 nucleotides are TGTGCCAGCCGAGGCGGGGGTCCCAATCAGCCCCAGCATTTT.

This clonotype counts as medium-sized. The chain recombines TRBV7-8 with TRBJ2-2; no reliable D call. CDR3 length: 14 residues. V lost 4 bases and J 2 bases, leaving 8 bases between the germline ends. Germline V gene sequence: CDR1 SGHVS, CDR2 FQNEAQ. This chain's CDR3 is CASSSIRNTGELFF. The DNA for the CDR3 is TGTGCCAGCAGCTCGATCCGTAACACCGGGGAGCTGTTTTTT.

The table lists this clonotype with many counts. The chain couples TRBV6-1 to TRBJ2-7, with 7 bases matching TRBD1. V dropped 3 bases and J dropped 3; count of bases not matched to a gene: 8. The CDR3 has 15 residues. Germline V gene data show CDR1 as MNHNS and CDR2 as SASEGT. For the CDR3, the DNA is TGTGCCAGCAGTGAGTGGCAGGGGGTGATCTACGAGCAGTACTTC. This codes for CASSEWQGVIYEQYF.

This clonotype was seen ten or more times. At one end the junction does not follow the germline gene, possibly because of a read error. The V call is TRBV3-1, the J call TRBJ2-5; unclear D gene. Germline assignment: CDR1 LGHDT and CDR2 YNNKEL (reference sequence). The CDR3 spans 13 residues. CDR3 residues: CASSLTDQETQYF. In DNA form, the CDR3 reads TGTGCCAGCAGCCTAACAGACCAGGAGACCCAGTACTTC.

This chain uses TRBV20-1 with TRBJ2-5; possibly TRBD2 for D (5 bases). CDR1 DFQATT and CDR2 SNEGSKA come from the germline V gene (reference sequence). The CDR3 length is 12 residues. The V gene lost 5 bases and the J gene lost 2 bases, with 9 bases spanning the gap. The CDR3 loop is CSAGGGQETQYF. CDR3 nucleotides: TGCAGTGCTGGAGGTGGGCAAGAGACCCAGTACTTC.

There are many counts of this clonotype. The chain employs TRBV11-2 and TRBJ2-5, with TRBD1 matching over 7 bases. CDR1 SGHAT and CDR2 FQNNGV come from the germline V gene. V lost 0 bases and J lost 4; bases outside the gene matches: 5. There are 15 residues in the CDR3. For the CDR3, the DNA is TGTGCCAGCAGCTTAGAGGGGGACAGTGGAGAGACCCAGTACTTC. This encodes CASSLEGDSGETQYF.

This clonotype has at least ten counts. The chain couples TRBV3-1 to TRBJ2-2, with D uncertain. Trimming took off 4 bases at V and 6 bases at J, with 9 bases between the two ends. This CDR3 has 13 residues. The germline V gene encodes CDR1 LGHDT and CDR2 YNNKEL (reference sequence). CDR3 DNA: TGTGCCAGCAGCCTACTTGCGGCCGGGGAGCTGTTTTTT. This encodes CASSLLAAGELFF.

Concerning this clonotype: An end of the junction does not agree with germline; a read error may underlie this. The chain joins TRBV2 to TRBJ2-3; no definite D call. The CDR3 totals 9 residues. Germline V gene lookup returns CDR1 SNHLY and CDR2 FYNNEI. The CDR3 loop is CASGDTQYF. CDR3 sequence (DNA): TGTGCCAGCGGTGATACGCAGTATTTT.

This clonotype is classed as medium-sized. The chain combines TRBV9 with TRBJ2-3, with TRBD2 matching over 10 bases. Germline V CDR1 and CDR2: SGDLS, YYNGEE. V was pared by 3 bases and J by 6 bases, with 7 bases of the junction left unmatched. The CDR3 length is 15 residues. The chain's CDR3 is CASSAGTSDLDTQYF. The CDR3 bases are TGTGCCAGCAGCGCCGGGACTAGCGATTTGGATACGCAGTATTTT.

This clonotype appeared many times. The genes are TRBV7-9 and TRBJ1-1; perhaps TRBD1 as D (5 bases). The CDR3 has 13 residues. CDR1 SEHNR and CDR2 FQNEAQ come from the germline V gene (reference sequence). In DNA form, the CDR3 reads TGTGCGTCGACGACAGAGCCGAACACTGAAGCTTTCTTT. Amino acids: CASTTEPNTEAFF.

Within the sample, this clonotype is medium-sized. This chain connects TRBV11-2 to TRBJ2-1, with 11 nucleotides matching TRBD1. The CDR3 extends over 17 amino acids. With 6 bases clipped from V and 7 bases from J, the junction kept 14 bases outside the gene matches. Germline V gives CDR1 SGHAT, CDR2 FQNNGV. The CDR3 sequence is CASRTPRMGQGGNEQFF. CDR3 sequence (DNA): TGTGCCAGCAGGACTCCCCGAATGGGACAGGGGGGGAATGAGCAGTTCTTC.

This clonotype was counted at least ten times. The V and J genes are TRBV2 and TRBJ1-1, with D hard to call. Germline lookup yields CDR1 SNHLY and CDR2 FYNNEI. The V end lost 6 bases, the J end lost 0 bases, and 20 bases lay between the germline ends. The CDR3 runs to 17 residues. The CDR3 spells CASRWNMMDGLNTEAFF. The CDR3 coding sequence is TGTGCCAGCAGATGGAATATGATGGACGGCTTGAACACTGAAGCTTTCTTT.

At least ten counts were recorded for this clonotype. The chain carries TRBV11-2 and TRBJ2-5; TRBD1 aligns across 7 bases. CDR3 length: 13 amino acids. The V segment lost 5 bases and the J segment 10 bases; nucleotides outside the gene matches: 10. Germline V gene lookup returns CDR1 SGHAT and CDR2 FQNNGV. CDR3 residues: CASSPQTGIGQYF. CDR3 sequence (DNA): TGTGCCAGCAGCCCCCAGACAGGGATCGGCCAGTACTTC.

This clonotype was counted many times. The chain employs TRBV10-3 and TRBJ2-1; 8 bases match TRBD1. The V segment lost 11 bases and the J segment 5 bases; nucleotides outside the gene matches: 8. From germline, CDR1 is ENHRY and CDR2 SYGVKD. The CDR3 sequence is 13 residues long. The CDR3 sequence: CAPTQGAHNEQFF. DNA for the CDR3: TGTGCCCCAACTCAGGGGGCCCACAATGAGCAGTTCTTC.

This clonotype has a count of ten or more. V gene TRBV6-5 combines with J gene TRBJ2-3; D possibly matches TRBD1 or TRBD2 (5 bases each). Trimming pared 2 bases from V and 6 bases from J, leaving 6 bases between. From germline, CDR1 is MNHEY and CDR2 SVGAGI. The CDR3 has 12 amino acids. CDR3 sequence reads: CASSYGDDTQYF. The DNA for the CDR3 is TGTGCCAGCAGTTACGGGGACGATACGCAGTATTTT.